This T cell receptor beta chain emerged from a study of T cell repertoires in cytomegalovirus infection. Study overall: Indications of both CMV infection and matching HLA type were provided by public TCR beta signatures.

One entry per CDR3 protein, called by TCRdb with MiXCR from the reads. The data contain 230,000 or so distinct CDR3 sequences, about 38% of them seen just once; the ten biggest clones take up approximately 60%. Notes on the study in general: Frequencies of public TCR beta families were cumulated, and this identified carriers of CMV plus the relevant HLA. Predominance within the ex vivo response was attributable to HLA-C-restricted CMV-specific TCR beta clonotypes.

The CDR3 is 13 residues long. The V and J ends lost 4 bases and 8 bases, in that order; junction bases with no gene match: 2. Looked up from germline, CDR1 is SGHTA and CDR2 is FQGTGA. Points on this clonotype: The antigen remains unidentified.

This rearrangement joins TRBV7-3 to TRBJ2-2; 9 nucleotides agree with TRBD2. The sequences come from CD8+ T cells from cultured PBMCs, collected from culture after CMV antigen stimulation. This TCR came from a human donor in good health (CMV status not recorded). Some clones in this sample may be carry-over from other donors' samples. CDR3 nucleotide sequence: TGTGCCAGCAGCTCCGGACTAGCGGGGGAGCTGTTTTTT. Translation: CASSSGLAGELFF.